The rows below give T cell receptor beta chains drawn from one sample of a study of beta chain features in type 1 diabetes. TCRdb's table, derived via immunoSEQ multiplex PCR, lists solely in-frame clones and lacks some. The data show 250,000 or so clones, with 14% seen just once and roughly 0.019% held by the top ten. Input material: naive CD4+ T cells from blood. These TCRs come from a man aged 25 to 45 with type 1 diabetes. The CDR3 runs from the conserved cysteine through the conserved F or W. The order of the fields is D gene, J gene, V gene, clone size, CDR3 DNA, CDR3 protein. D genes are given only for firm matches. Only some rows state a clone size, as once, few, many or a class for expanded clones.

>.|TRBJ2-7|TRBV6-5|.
TGTGCCAGCAGTTACGGTGTCCGGGAATCCTACGAGCAGTACTTC
CASSYGVRESYEQYF
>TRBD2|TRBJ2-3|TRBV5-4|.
TGTGCCAGCAGAAGCGGGGCCCTCACAGATACGCAGTATTTT
CASRSGALTDTQYF
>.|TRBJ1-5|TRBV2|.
TGTGCCAGCGGCCAGAATCAGCCCCAGCATTTT
CASGQNQPQHF
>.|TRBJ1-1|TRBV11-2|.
TGTGCCAGCAGCTTAATCAGGGAGGCTGAAGCTTTCTTT
CASSLIREAEAFF
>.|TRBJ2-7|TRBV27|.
TGTGCCAGCACCGGACCCCAGGGCTACGAGCAGTACTTC
CASTGPQGYEQYF
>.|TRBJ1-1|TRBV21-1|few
TGTGCCAGCTTTCCCATTACAATCAACACTGAAGCTTTCTTT
CASFPITINTEAFF
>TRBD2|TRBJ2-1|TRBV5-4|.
TGTGCCAGCAGCTCGCCTGTGGGAGGGAGGCCCCACAATGAGCAGTTCTTC
CASSSPVGGRPHNEQFF
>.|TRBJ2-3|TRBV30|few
TGTGCCTGGAGTGTAACGGAGGATACGCAGTATTTT
CAWSVTEDTQYF
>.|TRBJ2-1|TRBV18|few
TGTGCCAGCTCGCCGAACAGGGCGAGCTCCTACAATGAGCAGTTCTTC
CASSPNRASSYNEQFF
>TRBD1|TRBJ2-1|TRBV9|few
TGTGCCAGCAGCGTAGCCACAGGGGACGAGGGGCAGTTCTTC
CASSVATGDEGQFF
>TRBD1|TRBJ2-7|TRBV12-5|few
TGTGCTAGTGGTTTTAAGACAGGGGGTGGCGAGCAGTACTTC
CASGFKTGGGEQYF
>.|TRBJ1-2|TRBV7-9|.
TGTGCCAGCAGCGAAGGAGGGGCCGGGGGCTACACCTTC
CASSEGGAGGYTF
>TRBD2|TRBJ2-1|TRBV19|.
TGTGCCAGTAGTGCAACCGGGACTAGAGGTGATGAGCAGTTCTTC
CASSATGTRGDEQFF
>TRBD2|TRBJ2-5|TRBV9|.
TGTGCCAGCGGTGAGACTAGCGGGAGTTGGGAGACCCAGTACTTC
CASGETSGSWETQYF
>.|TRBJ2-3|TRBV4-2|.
TGTGCCAGCAGCCAGGTTATACAGGGCTTGGGGACAGATACGCAGTATTTT
CASSQVIQGLGTDTQYF
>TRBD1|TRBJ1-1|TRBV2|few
TGTGCCAGCGACAGGGCCTTGAACACTGAAGCTTTCTTT
CASDRALNTEAFF
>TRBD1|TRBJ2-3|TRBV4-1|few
TGCGCCAGCCGCCCAGGGGGTGCAGATACGCAGTATTTT
CASRPGGADTQYF
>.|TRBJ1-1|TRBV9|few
TGTGCCAGCAGCGTAGACCCCCAGGGTGGAACTGAAGCTTTCTTT
CASSVDPQGGTEAFF
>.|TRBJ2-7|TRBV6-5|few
TGTGCCAGCAGTTCATACCGCGGGTACTCCTACGAGCAGTACTTC
CASSSYRGYSYEQYF
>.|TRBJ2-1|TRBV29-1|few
TGCAGCACCGGTACAGGGATCAATGAGCAGTTCTTC
CSTGTGINEQFF
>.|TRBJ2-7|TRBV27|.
TGTGCCAGCAGTACACAGGGCTCCGGCGAGCAGTACTTC
CASSTQGSGEQYF
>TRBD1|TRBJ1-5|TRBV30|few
TGTGCCTGGAGCCGGGACAGTAGCAATCAGCCCCAGCATTTT
CAWSRDSSNQPQHF
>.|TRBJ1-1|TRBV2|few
TGTGCCAGCAGTGAAGCGGCGGGACTTGAAGCTTTCTTT
CASSEAAGLEAFF
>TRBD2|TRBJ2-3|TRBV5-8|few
TGTGCCAGCAGCTCTGGGACTAGCGGGGGGGCCCCAGATACGCAGTATTTT
CASSSGTSGGAPDTQYF
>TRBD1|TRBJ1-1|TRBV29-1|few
TGCAGCGTTAAAGGATTAGAGGGACAGACGAAGAACACTGAAGCTTTCTTT
CSVKGLEGQTKNTEAFF
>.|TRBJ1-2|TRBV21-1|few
TGTGCCAGCAACCCCGGGAGGTCCATGTGCGTAGCTAACTATGGCTACACCTTC
CASNPGRSMCVANYGYTF
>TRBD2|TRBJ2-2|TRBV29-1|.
TGCAGCGCCGAAAATACGGGGGGACGCGCGAACACCGGGGAGCTGTTTTTT
CSAENTGGRANTGELFF
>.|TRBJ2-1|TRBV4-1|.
TGCGCCAGCAGCCAGGATACCCTAGCGAGCTCCTACAATGAGCAGTTCTTC
CASSQDTLASSYNEQFF
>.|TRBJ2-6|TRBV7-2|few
TGTGCCAGCAGCCGACAGGTCTCTGGGGCCAACGTCCTGACTTTC
CASSRQVSGANVLTF
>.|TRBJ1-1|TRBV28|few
TGTGCCACCTCTGAGCGGAACACTGAAGCTTTCTTT
CATSERNTEAFF
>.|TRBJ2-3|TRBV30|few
TGTGCCTGGAGTGTATTGTTAGCGGGCACAGATACGCAGTATTTT
CAWSVLLAGTDTQYF
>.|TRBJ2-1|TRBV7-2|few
TGTGCCAGCACCAAAATGGAGTTTACCCTCTCCTACAATGAGCAGTTCTTC
CASTKMEFTLSYNEQFF
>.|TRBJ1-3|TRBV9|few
TGTGCCAGCAGCGTAGAAGGCGACAGGTACACCATATATTTT
CASSVEGDRYTIYF
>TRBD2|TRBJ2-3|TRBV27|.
TGTGCCAGCACCCTTGGCGGGAGGCCCACAGATACGCAGTATTTT
CASTLGGRPTDTQYF
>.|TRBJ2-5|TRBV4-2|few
TGTGCCAGCAGCCCCAGATGGGGAGAGACCCAGTACTTC
CASSPRWGETQYF
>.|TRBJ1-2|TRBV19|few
TGTGCCTCACGATGGGACGGGGGATCTAATGGCTACACCTTC
CASRWDGGSNGYTF
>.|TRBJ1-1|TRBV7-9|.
TGTGCCAGCAGCTCGACCGGGACTAACACTGAAGCTTTCTTT
CASSSTGTNTEAFF
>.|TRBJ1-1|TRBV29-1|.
TGCAGCGTTGATGGGGGAGGGAACACTGAAGCTTTCTTT
CSVDGGGNTEAFF
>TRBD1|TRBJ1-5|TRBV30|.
TGTGCCGCAGCGGGACAGGGATATCAGCCCCAGCATTTT
CAAAGQGYQPQHF
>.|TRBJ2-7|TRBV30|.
TGTGCCTTTACTAGCACACCTTTCTACGAGCAGTACTTC
CAFTSTPFYEQYF
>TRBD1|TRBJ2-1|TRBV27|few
TGTGCCAGCAGTTGGACAGGGGGGACTTACAATGAGCAGTTCTTC
CASSWTGGTYNEQFF
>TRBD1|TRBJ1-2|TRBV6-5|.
TGTGCCAGCAGCCGACAGGGTCACTATGGCTACACCTTC
CASSRQGHYGYTF
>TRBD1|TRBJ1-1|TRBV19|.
TGTGCCAGTAGTAGTCGGGACAGGCTGAACACTGAAGCTTTCTTT
CASSSRDRLNTEAFF
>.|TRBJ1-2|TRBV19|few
TGTGCCACCAAATCCGCCGGGACAAAGTATGGCTACACCTTC
CATKSAGTKYGYTF
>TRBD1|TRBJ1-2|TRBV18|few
TGTGCCAGCTCACCACCGGGACAGGGGGATTCCTATGGCTACACCTTC
CASSPPGQGDSYGYTF
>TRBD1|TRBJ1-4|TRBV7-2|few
TGTGCCAGCAGCTTGCAAGGGACAGGGAATGAAAAACTGTTTTTT
CASSLQGTGNEKLFF
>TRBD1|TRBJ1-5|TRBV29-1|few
TGCAGCGTTGAGTGTACAGGGGTGGATAGCAATCAGCCCCAGCATTTT
CSVECTGVDSNQPQHF
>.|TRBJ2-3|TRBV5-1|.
TGCGCCAGCAGCTCCGCGGCGAACGCAGATACGCAGTATTTT
CASSSAANADTQYF
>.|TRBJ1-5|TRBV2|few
TGTGCCAGCTCTCCGGTGGGGGGGGCCAATCAGCCCCAGCATTTT
CASSPVGGANQPQHF
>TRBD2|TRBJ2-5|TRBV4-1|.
TGCGCCAGCAGCTCCGCGGTGGGCGGGAGGTCAGAGACCCAGTACTTC
CASSSAVGGRSETQYF
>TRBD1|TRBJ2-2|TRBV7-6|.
TGTGCCAGCAGCCTGGGACAGGGTGGCACCGGGGAGCTGTTTTTT
CASSLGQGGTGELFF